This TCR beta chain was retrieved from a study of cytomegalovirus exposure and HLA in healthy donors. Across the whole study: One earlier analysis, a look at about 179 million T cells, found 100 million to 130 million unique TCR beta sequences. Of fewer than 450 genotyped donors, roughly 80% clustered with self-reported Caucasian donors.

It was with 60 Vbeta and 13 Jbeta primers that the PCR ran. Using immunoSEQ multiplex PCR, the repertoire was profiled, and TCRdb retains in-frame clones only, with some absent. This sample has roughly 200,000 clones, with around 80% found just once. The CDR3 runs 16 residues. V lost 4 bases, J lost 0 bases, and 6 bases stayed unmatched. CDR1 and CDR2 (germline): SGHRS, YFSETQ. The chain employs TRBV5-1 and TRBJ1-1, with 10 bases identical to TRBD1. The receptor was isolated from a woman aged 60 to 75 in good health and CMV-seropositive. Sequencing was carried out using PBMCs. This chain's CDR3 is CASSLDRGQVNTEAFF. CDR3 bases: TGCGCCAGCAGCCTTGACAGGGGGCAAGTGAACACTGAAGCTTTCTTT. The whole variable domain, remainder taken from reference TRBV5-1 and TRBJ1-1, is KAGVTQTPRYLIKTRGQQVTLSCSPISGHRSVSWYQQTPGQGLQFLFEYFSETQRNKGNFPGRFSGRQFSNSRSEMNVSTLELGDSALYLCASSLDRGQVNTEAFFGQGTRLTVV.